The source of this T cell receptor beta chain is a study of tumor-infiltrating lymphocytes in primary liver carcinoma. With respect to this clonotype: A much larger clone lies one base from this, so it may be a read error.

Germline loops: CDR1 LGHNA, CDR2 YNFKEQ. This CDR3 contains 21 residues. Unsorted whole blood supplied the blood RNA, and germline DNA was isolated too. Priming with a constant-region primer yielded TCR beta cDNA from about 510 ng total RNA. Libraries for TCR beta were built through three nested multiplex PCR rounds, which together made up a slightly modified ARM-PCR procedure. The two initial PCR rounds, approximately 10 cycles each, used TRBV1-TRBV30 forward and C-beta reverse primers. One entry per CDR3 protein, called by TCRdb with MiXCR from the multiplex PCR reads. The sample has 300,000 to 400,000 distinct CDR3 sequences, about 61% seen once.

Specimen: peripheral blood. This chain links TRBV4-2 with TRBJ2-7, with 11 nucleotides matching TRBD2. The TCR was taken from a man aged 40-49 years with primary liver carcinoma and hepatitis B virus infection. This chain's CDR3 is CASSQEWLAGGGRRSSHEQYF. For the CDR3, the DNA is TGTGCCAGCAGCCAAGAATGGCTAGCGGGAGGAGGGAGAAGGAGCTCCCACGAGCAGTACTTC.